The subject of this entry is one TCR beta chain. The antigen remains unidentified. These data come from a study of early T cells in non-severe SARS-CoV-2 infection. The study's findings and limits: VDJdb matching skewed toward anti-spike CD8 responses, missing private and CD4 specificities.

This CDR3 has 17 residues. From germline, CDR1 is SGHTA and CDR2 FQGNSA. The V end lost 3 bases, the J end lost 1 base, and 16 bases lay between the germline ends. Separate cDNA molecules each had unique molecular identifiers attached to them. TCRdb reprocessed the 5' RACE reads with MiXCR, giving one entry per CDR3 protein. Found here are 25,000 to 30,000 distinct CDR3 sequences, less than 10% of them singletons; the top ten hold about 13%. The receptor comes from an adult who was a healthcare worker with PCR-confirmed SARS-CoV-2 infection or an uninfected control (not recorded which). The source material was whole blood. V is TRBV7-2 and J is TRBJ1-3; D remains ambiguous. This CDR3 reads CASSFYPGQTSGNTIYF. The CDR3 DNA reads TGTGCCAGCAGCTTTTACCCGGGCCAGACGTCTGGAAACACCATATATTTT.